Detailed here is one TCR beta chain. As yet, its antigen is unknown. Terminally differentiated effector memory CD45RA+ cells were left out of the naive CD8 fraction, which was CD45RO-negative and positively selected for CCR7. Libraries were prepared by immunoSEQ multiplex PCR; TCRdb keeps only in-frame clonotypes and omits some of them. The data contain around 2,000,000 clones, more than 85% of them seen just once; the ten biggest clones take up about 1.5%. The CDR3 consists of 15 residues. Germline V lookup: CDR1 MNHNS, CDR2 SASEGT. The J segment lost 2 bases and the V segment lost 6 bases, leaving 7 bases of the junction unmatched. This sample is drawn from a study of shared clonotypes between healthy human individuals. General study findings and limits: Generation probability values for non-shared clonotypes were lower than those for clonotypes shared by all four donors.

Sequenced sample: naive CD8+ T cells from PBMCs. The V and J genes are TRBV6-1 and TRBJ2-7; 10 positions match TRBD2. The sequence derives from a man aged 18 to 30 in good health. Some clones in this sample may be carry-over from other donors' samples. CDR3 in amino acids: CASSLAGDFTYEQYF. The CDR3 nucleotides read TGTGCCAGCAGCCTAGCGGGAGACTTCACCTACGAGCAGTACTTC.